What follows are 30 T cell receptor beta chains derived from one specimen sequenced in a study of blood T cells in healthy people across ages (dated by TCRdb to between 2015 and 2017). The library was prepared using 5' RACE. The instrument given in TCRdb is Illumina HiSeq 2500. A second PCR of roughly 6 to 11 cycles was run with a J-beta primer mix and a sample-barcoded 5' primer. The public reads were reprocessed in TCRdb via fastp at Q25 and MiXCR, keeping in-frame beta chains. Each CDR3 protein gets just one entry, which takes the most common genes and DNA from the rows behind it. Counted in this sample were about 650,000 distinct CDR3 sequences; 32% of them appeared once. The ten largest clones represent about 16% of the sample. Material for sequencing was blood. The receptors were gathered from an elderly woman in good health. Donor details come from another sample of the same person, matched by shared clones.

Worth noting for this clonotype: Possible read error: a much larger clone is one base away. CDR3 in DNA: TGCAGTGCTAGGGAGGCCGGGACTAGCGGGGGGGCCAATGAGCAGTACTTC. It yields the protein CSAREAGTSGGANEQYF. The chain has TRBV20-1 and TRBJ2-5, with 16 positions matching TRBD2. Per germline, CDR1 DFQATT and CDR2 SNEGSKA (reference sequence). V gave up 3 bases and J gave up 11 bases; unmatched junction bases: 15. The CDR3 has 17 amino acids.

Ten or more counts support this clonotype. The rearrangement uses TRBV7-2 and TRBJ2-7; D is ambiguous. Trimming removed 9 bases at V and 7 bases at J, with 13 bases between. Germline CDR1 reads SGHTA; CDR2 reads FQGNSA. CDR3 length equals 11 residues. CDR3: CASSVYNEQYF. The CDR3 DNA sequence: TGTGCCAGTTCAGTCTACAATGAGCAGTACTTC.

In its sample, this clonotype was seen many times. This may come from a read error, since a much larger clone is one base off. This rearrangement joins TRBV7-2 to TRBJ2-5; D is undetermined. The CDR3 is made up of 11 amino acids. V gave up 5 bases and J gave up 5 bases, with 6 bases separating them. CDR1 and CDR2 (germline): SGHTA, FQGNSA. Written as DNA, the CDR3 is TGTGCCAGCAGCCCATGGGAGACCCAGTACTTC. It codes for CASSPWETQYF.

The CDR3 spells CSAREGGNYEQYF. CDR3 bases: TGCAGCGCCCGGGAGGGGGGGAACTACGAGCAGTACTTC. The V and J genes are TRBV29-1 and TRBJ2-7; TRBD2 matches at 8 bases. CDR1 is SQVTM and CDR2 is ANQGSEA in the germline V gene. This CDR3 has 13 residues. The J segment lost 3 bases and the V segment lost 7 bases, leaving 8 bases of the junction unmatched.

This clonotype has at least ten counts. The junction shows a germline mismatch at one end, possibly a read error. The chain joins TRBV7-2 to TRBJ2-5; TRBD1 matches at 7 bases. Germline CDR1 and CDR2: SGHTA and FQGNSA. The CDR3 extends over 15 amino acids. The chain's CDR3 is CASSLDGRGQETQYF. DNA of the CDR3: TGCGCCAGCAGCTTGGACGGCAGGGGGCAAGAGACCCAGTACTTC.

This clonotype was counted only a few times. The chain carries TRBV3-1 and TRBJ1-1; D uncertain. The V end lost 1 base, the J end lost 8 bases, and 8 bases lay between the germline ends. The V gene's germline CDR1 is LGHDT and CDR2 YNNKEL (reference sequence). CDR3 length: 12 residues. The CDR3: CASSQGRREAFF. The CDR3 DNA follows: TGTGCCAGCAGCCAAGGAAGGAGGGAAGCTTTCTTT.

At least ten counts were recorded for this clonotype. The V gene is TRBV20-1, the J gene TRBJ2-7, with D uncertain. CDR1 and CDR2 from the germline V gene are DFQATT and SNEGSKA (reference sequence). V lost 4 bases and J lost 5, with 9 bases in between. The CDR3 runs 11 residues. The CDR3 sequence: CSANLGNEQYF. As DNA, the CDR3 is TGCAGTGCTAACCTTGGGAACGAGCAGTACTTC.

On this clonotype: The junction does not match germline at one end; this may be a read error. This chain connects TRBV6-1 to TRBJ2-7, with 8 bases fitting TRBD2. This CDR3 is 15 amino acids long. The germline CDR1 and CDR2 sequences are MNHNS and SASEGT. In nucleotides, the CDR3 is TGTGCCAGCAGCCCCGACACGGGGGGGTCCTTCGAGCAGTACTTC. It specifies CASSPDTGGSFEQYF.

As to this clonotype: Given a much more abundant clone one base away, this may be a read error. The CDR3 DNA follows: TGTGCCAGCCAGGCGGGGGACCTGAATGAGCAGTACTTC. Its protein is CASQAGDLNEQYF. The rearrangement uses TRBV7-9 and TRBJ2-5; 7 positions match TRBD2. The CDR3 is made up of 13 amino acids. CDR1 is SEHNR and CDR2 is FQNEAQ in the germline V gene (reference sequence). J lost 11 bases, V lost 8 bases, and 14 bases had no gene match.

The rearrangement uses TRBV12-3 or TRBV12-4 and TRBJ1-2; D remains ambiguous. V was shortened by 6 bases and J by 8 bases, with 19 bases between the two germline ends. This CDR3 spans 14 amino acids. The chain's CDR3 is CASRPDARAVGYTF. The DNA of the CDR3 is TGTGCCAGCAGACCCGATGCGAGGGCCGTAGGCTACACCTTC.

Turning to this clonotype: A much larger clone lies one base from this, so it may be a read error. The chain employs TRBV9 and TRBJ2-4; 10 positions agree with TRBD2. This CDR3 is 14 amino acids long. The germline gives CDR1 SGDLS, CDR2 YYNGEE. V gave up 3 bases and J gave up 13 bases; unmatched junction bases: 10. The CDR3 sequence: CASSASGGAYVQYF. CDR3 in DNA: TGTGCCAGCAGCGCAAGCGGGGGGGCGTACGTGCAGTACTTC.

This clonotype has ten or more counts. The V and J genes are TRBV20-1 and TRBJ2-3; TRBD2 matches at 9 bases. Unmatched junction bases numbered 12, after V lost 3 bases and J lost 5 bases. CDR1 and CDR2 (germline): DFQATT, SNEGSKA (reference sequence). This CDR3 spans 16 amino acids. The CDR3 nucleotides read TGCAGTGCTAGTATACTAGCGGGTCCCATGGGAGATACGCAGTATTTT. Translating gives CSASILAGPMGDTQYF.

This chain joins TRBV20-1 and TRBJ1-5; a possible D gene is TRBD1 (5 bases). This CDR3 contains 15 residues. CDR1 DFQATT and CDR2 SNEGSKA come from the germline V gene (reference sequence). With 2 bases removed from V and 5 bases from J, the gap between germline ends came to 16 bases. The CDR3 loop is CSARKAQAGDQPQHF. CDR3 bases: TGCAGTGCTAGAAAGGCACAGGCCGGGGATCAGCCCCAGCATTTT.

This clonotype has only a few counts. This chain links TRBV5-1 with TRBJ1-1; D is uncertain. In germline, CDR1 is SGHRS, CDR2 YFSETQ. CDR3 length: 15 amino acids. The V gene lost 0 bases and the J gene lost 4 bases, with 13 bases spanning the gap. CDR3 residues: CASSLAGLAGTEAFF. In DNA, the CDR3 is TGCGCCAGCAGCTTGGCCGGATTGGCCGGCACTGAAGCTTTCTTT.

This clonotype has ten or more counts. V gene TRBV6-1 combines with J gene TRBJ2-1, with D perhaps TRBD1 (6 bases). In germline, CDR1 is MNHNS, CDR2 SASEGT. CDR3 size: 12 residues. Trimming took 10 bases from V and 0 from J, leaving 7 bases between them. CDR3 nucleotide sequence: TGTGCCACGGACAGCTCCTACAATGAGCAGTTCTTC. Its translation: CATDSSYNEQFF.

As for this clonotype: The CDR3 does not close with the conserved phenylalanine or tryptophan, likely indicating a read error. The V and J genes are TRBV9 and TRBJ1-1, with 8 positions matching TRBD1. With V trimmed by 1 base and J by 4 bases, 9 bases remained unmatched. CDR1 is SGDLS, CDR2 YYNGEE, per germline. The CDR3 sequence is 16 residues long. The CDR3 region is CASSVSNQGARTEAFC. CDR3 coding DNA: TGTGCCAGCAGCGTAAGTAATCAGGGGGCGCGCACTGAAGCTTTCTGT.

Regarding this clonotype: A single base separates this from a much larger clone, so it may be a read error. V is TRBV15 and J is TRBJ2-1, with TRBD1 as a possible D gene (6 bases). The CDR3 length is 14 residues. The V end lost 0 bases, the J end lost 10 bases, and 13 bases lay between the germline ends. Germline-derived CDR1 and CDR2 are LNHNV and YYDKDF (reference sequence). Here the CDR3 DNA reads TGTGCCACCAGCAGAGATGAGGGGGTTGGCGAGCAGTTCTTC. This sequence encodes CATSRDEGVGEQFF.

This clonotype was counted at least ten times. This chain connects TRBV3-1 to TRBJ2-7; D gene ambiguous. The J call is doubtful: the DNA matches TRBJ2-5 better. Looked up from germline, CDR1 is LGHDT and CDR2 is YNNKEL (reference sequence). CDR3 size: 15 residues. CDR3 residues: CASSRTRTARQTQYF. The CDR3 region has the DNA TGTGCCAGCAGCCGGACCCGGACCGCTCGGCAGACCCAGTACTTC.

With respect to this clonotype: A much larger clone is a single base away; this may be a read error. The chain links TRBV5-1 to TRBJ2-5, with D perhaps being TRBD1 or TRBD2 (5 bases each). Trimming shortened V by 0 bases and J by 11 bases, and 23 bases separated the two germline ends. The CDR3 extends over 16 amino acids. Germline V lookup: CDR1 SGHRS, CDR2 YFSETQ. CDR3 nucleotide sequence: TGCGCCAGCAGCTTGGATGGCGGGTTGGGGCACAATGAGCAGTACTTC. Amino acid sequence: CASSLDGGLGHNEQYF.

The table lists this clonotype with many counts. The V call is TRBV7-3, the J call TRBJ1-1; D remains unclear. V lost 5 bases, J lost 4 bases, and 11 bases lay in between. The CDR3 spans 13 residues. The V gene's germline CDR1 is SGHTA and CDR2 FQGTGA. The CDR3 bases are TGTGCCAGCAGCGTGGGGATGGGCACTGAAGCTTTCTTT. Translating it yields CASSVGMGTEAFF.

This clonotype was recorded once. This sequence joins TRBV5-1 and TRBJ2-3; the match to TRBD2 covers 10 bases. V was pared by 4 bases and J by 5 bases, with 7 bases of the junction left unmatched. This CDR3 contains 15 residues. Germline V CDR1 and CDR2: SGHRS, YFSETQ. The CDR3 reads CASSTWTSGGDTQYF. The CDR3 DNA reads TGCGCCAGCAGCACCTGGACTAGCGGAGGAGATACGCAGTATTTT.

On this clonotype itself: With a much larger clone just one base away, this may be a read error. This sequence joins TRBV28 and TRBJ2-3; 12 bases fit TRBD1. The CDR3 extends over 16 amino acids. Unmatched junction bases numbered 4, after V lost 6 bases and J lost 0 bases. Germline assignment: CDR1 MDHEN and CDR2 SYDVKM. CDR3 bases: TGTGCCAGCAGGGGACAGGGGGCAGGGAGCACAGATACGCAGTATTTT. Protein sequence: CASRGQGAGSTDTQYF.

This clonotype was counted ten times or more. The chain uses TRBV28 and TRBJ2-7, with TRBD1 as a possible D gene (5 bases). The CDR3 runs to 15 residues. Germline assignment: CDR1 MDHEN and CDR2 SYDVKM. With 6 bases removed from V and 0 bases from J, the gap between germline ends came to 15 bases. The CDR3 DNA reads TGTGCCAGCAGCCCAGGGATTGTCCTCTCCTACGAGCAGTACTTC. It specifies CASSPGIVLSYEQYF. Full variable domain (remainder filled in from reference TRBV28 and TRBJ2-7): DVKVTQSSRYLVKRTGEKVFLECVQDMDHENMFWYRQDPGLGLRLIYFSYDVKMKEKGDIPEGYSVSREKKERFSLILESASTNQTSMYLCASSPGIVLSYEQYFGPGTRLTVT.

The chain uses TRBV7-6 and TRBJ1-1; D is undetermined. V was clipped by 1 base and J by 12 bases, with 12 bases between them. The CDR3 contains 12 residues. Germline lookup yields CDR1 SGHVS and CDR2 FNYEAQ. The CDR3, as DNA: TGTGCCAGCAGCTTAGAGGGTGCTATACCTTTCTTT. Protein sequence: CASSLEGAIPFF.

In regard to this clonotype: No conserved phenylalanine or tryptophan ends this CDR3, so it is likely a read error. This sequence joins TRBV25-1 and TRBJ2-1, with 10 positions matching TRBD2. Germline trimming cut 10 bases from V and 8 bases from J; bases unmatched to any gene: 11. Germline V gene lookup returns CDR1 MGHDK and CDR2 SYGVNS. This CDR3 comprises 14 residues. The CDR3 region has the DNA TGTGCCAACGGGGGAGCGGGGGGGCTCGATGAGCAGTTCGTC. Translating it yields CANGGAGGLDEQFV.

In the case of this clonotype: This may be a read error, as it is one base from a much larger clone. The chain couples TRBV13 to TRBJ1-2; perhaps TRBD1 as D (5 bases). The CDR3 extends over 16 amino acids. The V gene's germline CDR1 is PRHDT and CDR2 FYEKMQ (reference sequence). The DNA for the CDR3 is TGTGCCAGCAGCTTAACCCGCAAACAGGCTAACTATGGCCACACCTTC. Its translation is CASSLTRKQANYGHTF.

This clonotype was picked up a small number of times. Relative to the germline gene, one junction end is altered; a read error may explain this. V gene TRBV29-1 combines with J gene TRBJ2-1; 7 nucleotides match TRBD1. CDR1 is SQVTM, CDR2 ANQGSEA, per germline. The CDR3 consists of 14 residues. DNA for the CDR3: TGCAGCGTTGAAGCGACAGGGTCCTACAATGAGCTGTACTTC. As protein: CSVEATGSYNELYF.

In regard to this clonotype: It may be a read error: a sequence one base away is much more abundant. V and J are TRBV20-1 and TRBJ2-7; D is undetermined. Germline assignment: CDR1 DFQATT and CDR2 SNEGSKA (reference sequence). The CDR3 is 12 amino acids. The CDR3 here is CRAEGVGYEQYF. The CDR3 DNA reads as TGCAGGGCTGAAGGAGTCGGGTACGAGCAGTACTTC.

Only one count was recorded for this clonotype. The genes are TRBV27 and TRBJ1-5; the D gene is possibly TRBD1 (5 bases). Germline lookup yields CDR1 MNHEY and CDR2 SMNVEV (reference sequence). The CDR3 length is 14 residues. The V gene lost 5 bases and the J gene lost 3 bases, with 11 bases spanning the gap. In DNA form, the CDR3 reads TGTGCCAGCAGTCGAGGGGAAGACAATCAGCCCCAGCATTTT. This gives the protein CASSRGEDNQPQHF.

Remarks on this clonotype: This may come from a read error, since a much larger clone is one base off. The rearrangement uses TRBV20-1 and TRBJ1-2, with D tentatively TRBD1 (5 bases). V shed 1 base and J shed 4 bases, with 10 bases lying between them. This CDR3 has 13 amino acids. Germline values: CDR1 DFQATT, CDR2 SNEGSKA (reference sequence). The CDR3 protein is CSARAGLGYGYTF. DNA for the CDR3: TGCAGTGCTAGAGCAGGGTTGGGCTATGGCTACACCTTC.